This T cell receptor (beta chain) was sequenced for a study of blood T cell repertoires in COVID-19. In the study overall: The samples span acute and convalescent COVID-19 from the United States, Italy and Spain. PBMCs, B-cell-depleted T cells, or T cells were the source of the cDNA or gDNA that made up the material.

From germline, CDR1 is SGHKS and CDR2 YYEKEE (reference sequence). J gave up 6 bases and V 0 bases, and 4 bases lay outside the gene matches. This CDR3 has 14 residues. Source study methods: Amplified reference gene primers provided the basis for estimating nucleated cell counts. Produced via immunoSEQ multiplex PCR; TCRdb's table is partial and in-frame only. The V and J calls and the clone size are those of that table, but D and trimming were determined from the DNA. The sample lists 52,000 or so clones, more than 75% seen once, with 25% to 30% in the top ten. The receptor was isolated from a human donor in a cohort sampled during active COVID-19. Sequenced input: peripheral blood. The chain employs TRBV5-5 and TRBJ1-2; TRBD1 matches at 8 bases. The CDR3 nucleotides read TGTGCCAGCAGCTTGGGGACAGGGTACGATGGCTACACCTTC. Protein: CASSLGTGYDGYTF.